The sequence of this T cell receptor (beta chain) was determined in a study of blood T cell repertoires in COVID-19. Clones were sequenced by immunoSEQ multiplex PCR, and TCRdb holds only the in-frame ones, with some missing. The data contain approximately 220,000 clones, roughly 89% of them singletons. The germline V gene encodes CDR1 SNHLY and CDR2 FYNNEI. CDR3 length: 13 amino acids. Trimming took 9 bases from V and 0 from J, leaving 9 bases between them. The sample taken for sequencing was PBMCs or T cells enriched from blood (not recorded which). The TCR originated in a middle-aged woman who had recovered from COVID-19. The V and J genes are TRBV2 and TRBJ1-5, with D possibly TRBD1 on 6 matching bases. This chain's CDR3 is CASGQLSNQPQHF. The CDR3 bases are TGTGCCAGTGGACAGCTTAGCAATCAGCCCCAGCATTTT.